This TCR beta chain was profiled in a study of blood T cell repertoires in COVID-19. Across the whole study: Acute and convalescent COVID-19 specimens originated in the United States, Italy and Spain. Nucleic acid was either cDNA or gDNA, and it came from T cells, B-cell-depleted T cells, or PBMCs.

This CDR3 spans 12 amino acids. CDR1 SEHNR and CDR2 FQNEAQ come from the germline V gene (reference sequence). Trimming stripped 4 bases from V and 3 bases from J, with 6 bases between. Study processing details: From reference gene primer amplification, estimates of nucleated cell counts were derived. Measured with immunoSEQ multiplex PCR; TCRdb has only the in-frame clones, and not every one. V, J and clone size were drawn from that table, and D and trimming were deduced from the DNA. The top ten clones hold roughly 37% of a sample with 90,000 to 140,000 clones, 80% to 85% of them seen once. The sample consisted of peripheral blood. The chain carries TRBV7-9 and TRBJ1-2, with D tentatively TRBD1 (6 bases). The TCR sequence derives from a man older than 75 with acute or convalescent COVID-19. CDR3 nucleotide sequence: TGTGCCAGCAGCTCAGGGGACTATGGCTACACCTTC. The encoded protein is CASSSGDYGYTF. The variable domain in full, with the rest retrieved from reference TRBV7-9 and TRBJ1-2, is DTGVSQNPRHKITKRGQNVTFRCDPISEHNRLYWYRQTLGQGPEFLTYFQNEAQLEKSRLLSDRFSAERPKGSFSTLEIQRTEQGDSAMYLCASSSGDYGYTFGSGTRLTVV.